This T cell receptor beta chain was captured in a study of patients and donors after allogeneic stem cell transplantation. TCRdb fed the RT-PCR reads into MiXCR, producing one record per CDR3 protein. The sample lists roughly 230,000 distinct CDR3 sequences; approximately 14% were seen once. Trimming took off 1 base at V and 4 bases at J, with 7 bases between the two ends. The germline CDR1 and CDR2 sequences are LGHDT and YNNKEL (reference sequence). The CDR3 runs to 13 residues. V gene TRBV3-1 combines with J gene TRBJ1-1; tentative D call: TRBD1 (6 bases). Sequenced input: blood, either unsorted or a sorted T cell fraction (not recorded which). This clonotype was obtained from a human donor who was either an allogeneic HSCT recipient or a stem cell or donor lymphocyte infusion donor (not recorded which). It is not recorded whose cells these are; they may come from a transplant donor. As DNA, the CDR3 is TGTGCCAGCAGCCAAGCAGGGGCCACTGAAGCTTTCTTT. The encoded protein is CASSQAGATEAFF.